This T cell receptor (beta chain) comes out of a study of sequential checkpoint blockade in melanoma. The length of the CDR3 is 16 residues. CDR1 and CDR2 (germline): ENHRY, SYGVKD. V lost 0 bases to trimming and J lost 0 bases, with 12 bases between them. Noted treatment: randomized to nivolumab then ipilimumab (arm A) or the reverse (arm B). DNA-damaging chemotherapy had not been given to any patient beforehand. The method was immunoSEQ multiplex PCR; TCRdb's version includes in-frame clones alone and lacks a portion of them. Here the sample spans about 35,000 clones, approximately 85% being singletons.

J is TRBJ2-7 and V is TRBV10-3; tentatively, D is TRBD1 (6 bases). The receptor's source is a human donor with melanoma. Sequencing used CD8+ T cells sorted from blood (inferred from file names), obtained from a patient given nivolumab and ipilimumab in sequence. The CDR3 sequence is CAISESDSHPSYEQYF. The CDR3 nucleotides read TGTGCCATCAGTGAGTCGGACAGTCACCCCTCCTACGAGCAGTACTTC.